The 32 T cell receptor beta chains below all came from one sample that was sequenced in a study of T cell changes during pregnancy in multiple sclerosis. Sequencing was performed with immunoSEQ multiplex PCR; in TCRdb, only in-frame clones are kept and a portion is missing. Of tens of thousands of clones listed, around 92% are singletons. Specimen: peripheral blood, collected in the first trimester of pregnancy. Source of these receptors: a female donor in good health, enrolled as a control in a pregnancy study.

The DNA for the CDR3 is TGTGCCAGCAGCTTAGGCGGGACTAGGGGCAATGAGCAGTTCTTC. Its translation is CASSLGGTRGNEQFF. V gene TRBV13 combines with J gene TRBJ2-1, with 8 nucleotides matching TRBD2. J was trimmed by 6 bases and V by 0 bases; bases with no gene match: 4. Germline V CDR1 and CDR2: PRHDT, FYEKMQ (reference sequence). CDR3 length: 15 amino acids.

V gene TRBV11-3 combines with J gene TRBJ1-1; 7 bases fit TRBD1. V gave up 0 bases and J gave up 6 bases; unmatched junction bases: 7. Germline V CDR1 and CDR2: SGHNT, YENEEA. The CDR3 is 15 residues long. The CDR3 sequence is CASSLDTGAVSEAFF. Written as DNA, the CDR3 is TGTGCCAGCAGCTTAGATACAGGGGCTGTCTCTGAAGCTTTCTTT.

The chain links TRBV19 to TRBJ2-6; TRBD1 agrees at 8 bases. Germline V gene sequence: CDR1 LNHDA, CDR2 SQIVND (reference sequence). CDR3 length equals 20 residues. J lost 3 bases, V lost 5 bases, and 18 bases had no gene match. The CDR3 protein is CASSASRSGQGGRGANVLTF. DNA of the CDR3: TGTGCCAGTAGTGCCTCACGCTCAGGACAGGGCGGCCGTGGGGCCAACGTCCTGACTTTC.

The chain recombines TRBV28 with TRBJ1-2; D is possibly TRBD1 (6 bases). Germline V CDR1 and CDR2: MDHEN, SYDVKM. The V and J ends lost 1 base and 4 bases respectively, with 13 bases between them. The CDR3 extends over 15 amino acids. The CDR3 here is CASSLSTGRGYGYTF. The CDR3 DNA reads TGTGCCAGCAGTTTATCGACAGGAAGGGGCTATGGCTACACCTTC.

The chain is built from TRBV10-3 and TRBJ2-2, with TRBD2 identical over 9 bases. The V gene's germline CDR1 is ENHRY and CDR2 SYGVKD. V lost 10 bases, J lost 5 bases, and 8 bases stayed unmatched. CDR3 size: 14 residues. CDR3 coding DNA: TGTGCCACTCGACTAGCGGCAAGGACCGGGGAGCTGTTTTTT. Amino acids: CATRLAARTGELFF.

This clone has only one observation. The gene calls are TRBV5-6 and TRBJ1-3, with D possibly matching TRBD1 (6 bases). Germline V gene lookup returns CDR1 SGHDT and CDR2 YYEEEE. V was shortened by 4 bases and J by 3 bases, with 11 bases between the two germline ends. CDR3 length: 14 residues. The CDR3 DNA is TGTGCCAGCAGCCCGGGACACTTTGGAAACACCATATATTTT. Encoded protein: CASSPGHFGNTIYF. Complete variable domain (other parts from reference TRBV5-6 and TRBJ1-3): DAGVTQSPTHLIKTRGQQVTLRCSPKSGHDTVSWYQQALGQGPQFIFQYYEEEERQRGNFPDRFSGHQFPNYSSELNVNALLLGDSALYLCASSPGHFGNTIYFGEGSWLTVV.

The chain joins TRBV18 to TRBJ2-2; the D gene is possibly TRBD1 (5 bases). Germline V gives CDR1 KGHSH, CDR2 LQKENI. The CDR3 extends over 14 amino acids. Trimming left V 6 bases short and J 1 base short, with 9 bases between. CDR3 amino acids: CASSPTGNTGELFF. CDR3 nucleotides: TGTGCCAGCTCCCCCACAGGGAACACCGGGGAGCTGTTTTTT.

The chain employs TRBV15 and TRBJ1-1, with TRBD1 identical over 10 bases. The CDR3 consists of 14 residues. The J segment lost 6 bases and the V segment lost 5 bases, leaving 6 bases of the junction unmatched. Germline CDR1 and CDR2: LNHNV and YYDKDF (reference sequence). CDR3 DNA sequence: TGTGCCACCAGCCTAGACAGGGGGCCCTCTGAAGCTTTCTTT. Amino acids: CATSLDRGPSEAFF.

This chain connects TRBV5-6 to TRBJ2-7; D not certain. CDR3 length: 12 residues. Germline loops: CDR1 SGHDT, CDR2 YYEEEE. The germline V and J ends were trimmed by 0 bases and 3 bases, with 4 bases remaining between them. CDR3: CASSLDNYEQYF. As DNA, the CDR3 is TGTGCCAGCAGCTTGGACAACTACGAGCAGTACTTC.

V usage is TRBV20-1 and J usage is TRBJ2-7; D is ambiguous. Germline V gene lookup returns CDR1 DFQATT and CDR2 SNEGSKA (reference sequence). This CDR3 comprises 11 residues. Trimming shortened V by 2 bases and J by 4 bases, and 6 bases separated the two germline ends. The DNA for the CDR3 is TGCAGTGCTAGAAACGAGTACGAGCAGTACTTC. This encodes CSARNEYEQYF.

The rearrangement uses TRBV28 and TRBJ2-1, with D hard to call. There are 14 residues in the CDR3. Germline V gene data show CDR1 as MDHEN and CDR2 as SYDVKM. Trimming took 6 bases from V and 2 from J, leaving 11 bases between them. The CDR3 sequence: CASSLGWPYNEQFF. CDR3 nucleotides: TGTGCCAGCAGCCTAGGATGGCCCTACAATGAGCAGTTCTTC.

The rearrangement uses TRBV30 and TRBJ2-7; the match to TRBD2 covers 11 bases. The CDR3 consists of 15 residues. V lost 0 bases, J lost 3 bases, and 4 bases stayed unmatched. Germline V lookup: CDR1 GTSNPN, CDR2 SVGIG (reference sequence). CDR3 sequence (DNA): TGTGCCTGGAGTGTACTAGCGGGGGTATACTACGAGCAGTACTTC. It is translated as CAWSVLAGVYYEQYF.

The chain is built from TRBV29-1 and TRBJ1-2; possible D gene TRBD1, 6 bases. Germline CDR1 is SQVTM and CDR2 is ANQGSEA. V lost 6 bases, J lost 8 bases, and 13 bases lay in between. CDR3 length: 11 residues. CDR3 DNA: TGCAGCGTACAGTCAGGGGACGGCTACACCTTC. Its protein product is CSVQSGDGYTF.

This rearrangement joins TRBV19 to TRBJ2-7; 8 nucleotides line up with TRBD2. Looked up from germline, CDR1 is LNHDA and CDR2 is SQIVND (reference sequence). The CDR3 covers 14 residues. The V and J ends lost 5 bases and 2 bases, in that order; junction bases with no gene match: 5. In nucleotides, the CDR3 is TGTGCCAGTAGTCCCCCGGGGGGGACCTACGAGCAGTACTTC. This gives the protein CASSPPGGTYEQYF.

The chain joins TRBV5-4 to TRBJ1-2, with TRBD1 matching over 9 bases. Trimming at V came to 2 bases and at J to 10 bases, leaving 6 bases not matched to a gene. This CDR3 is built from 13 residues. Germline-derived CDR1 and CDR2 are SGHNT and YYREEE (reference sequence). The CDR3 region has the DNA TGTGCCAGCAGCTTAAGACAGGGGGATCACTACACCTTC. Its protein product is CASSLRQGDHYTF.

The J gene is TRBJ1-3, the V gene TRBV14; 7 positions match TRBD1. This CDR3 is built from 15 residues. Germline V CDR1 and CDR2: SGHDN, FVKESK. J gave up 0 bases and V 4 bases, and 3 bases lay outside the gene matches. The CDR3 loop is CASSRDRASGNTIYF. The CDR3 nucleotides are TGTGCCAGCAGCCGCGACAGGGCCTCTGGAAACACCATATATTTT.

This chain uses TRBV7-4 with TRBJ2-3, with D possibly being TRBD2 (6 bases). The CDR3 extends over 18 amino acids. The V gene lost 5 bases and the J gene lost 3 bases, with 24 bases spanning the gap. Germline V gene lookup returns CDR1 SGHVT and CDR2 SQSDAQ. CDR3: CASSPAYLAPEGTDTQYF. The CDR3 DNA sequence: TGTGCCAGCAGCCCGGCCTATCTAGCGCCCGAGGGTACAGATACGCAGTATTTT.

The V and J genes are TRBV2 and TRBJ2-6, with 9 bases matching TRBD1. The V and J ends lost 1 base and 0 bases, in that order; junction bases with no gene match: 13. In germline, CDR1 is SNHLY, CDR2 FYNNEI. The CDR3 is 21 amino acids. Here the CDR3 DNA reads TGTGCCAGCAGTGAAGACGGGGTTGGTACAGGGGGCAGCTCTGGGGCCAACGTCCTGACTTTC. Its translation is CASSEDGVGTGGSSGANVLTF. Looking up the rest from reference TRBV2 and TRBJ2-6 gives the full variable domain: EPEVTQTPSHQVTQMGQEVILRCVPISNHLYFYWYRQILGQKVEFLVSFYNNEISEKSEIFDDQFSVERPDGSNFTLKIRSTKLEDSAMYFCASSEDGVGTGGSSGANVLTFGAGSRLTVL.

The chain recombines TRBV6-1 with TRBJ1-1, with TRBD1 matching 8 bases. Looked up from germline, CDR1 is MNHNS and CDR2 is SASEGT. With V trimmed by 10 bases and J by 10 bases, 14 bases remained unmatched. The CDR3 runs 13 residues. CDR3 nucleotides: TGTGCCAATAGGGCCGTACAGGGGGAGAGAGCTTTCTTT. Protein sequence: CANRAVQGERAFF.

The chain recombines TRBV6-1 with TRBJ1-5; 7 bases align to TRBD1. Germline V gene lookup returns CDR1 MNHNS and CDR2 SASEGT. Unmatched junction bases numbered 6, after V lost 1 base and J lost 6 bases. This CDR3 is built from 15 residues. The CDR3 loop is CASSEGRGRSQPQHF. CDR3 coding DNA: TGTGCCAGCAGTGAAGGGAGGGGGCGCAGTCAGCCCCAGCATTTT.

The gene calls are TRBV27 and TRBJ1-6; D remains unclear. This CDR3 is 10 amino acids long. Germline V gene data show CDR1 as MNHEY and CDR2 as SMNVEV (reference sequence). Trimming took off 7 bases at V and 10 bases at J, with 5 bases between the two ends. Here the CDR3 DNA reads TGTGCCAGCATTATGTCACCCCTCCACTTT. It encodes CASIMSPLHF.

This chain links TRBV9 with TRBJ1-6; TRBD1 matches 7 bases. This CDR3 is built from 15 residues. From germline, CDR1 is SGDLS and CDR2 YYNGEE. V lost 1 base and J lost 5; bases outside the gene matches: 3. CDR3 loop: CASSVQGVHNSPLHF. The CDR3 DNA reads TGTGCCAGCAGCGTACAGGGGGTCCATAATTCACCCCTCCACTTT. The variable domain in full, with the rest retrieved from reference TRBV9 and TRBJ1-6, is DSGVTQTPKHLITATGQRVTLRCSPRSGDLSVYWYQQSLDQGLQFLIQYYNGEERAKGNILERFSAQQFPDLHSELNLSSLELGDSALYFCASSVQGVHNSPLHFGNGTRLTVT.

The chain employs TRBV7-9 and TRBJ1-2; 9 bases map to TRBD1. Germline CDR1 is SEHNR and CDR2 is FQNEAQ (reference sequence). The junction had 9 bases not matched to a gene; V was cut back by 6 bases and J by 7 bases. The CDR3 spans 14 residues. CDR3 coding DNA: TGTGCCAGCAGTCCTTCGGGACAGGGCTTTGGCTACACCTTC. Its protein is CASSPSGQGFGYTF.

This chain connects TRBV6-1 to TRBJ1-5; 11 bases align to TRBD1. This CDR3 is 15 amino acids long. The V gene's germline CDR1 is MNHNS and CDR2 SASEGT. The V and J ends lost 6 bases and 5 bases, in that order; junction bases with no gene match: 6. The CDR3 is CASSWTGGMDQPQHF. The CDR3 DNA reads as TGTGCCAGCAGCTGGACAGGGGGCATGGATCAGCCCCAGCATTTT.

The chain combines TRBV5-1 with TRBJ2-7, with 15 bases that match TRBD2. This CDR3 has 17 residues. Trimming cost V 4 bases and J 5 bases; bases outside gene matches: 10. CDR1 and CDR2 from the germline V gene are SGHRS and YFSETQ. Here the CDR3 reads CASSHGLAGGPVDEQYF. DNA for the CDR3: TGCGCCAGCAGCCACGGACTAGCGGGGGGGCCTGTCGACGAGCAGTACTTC.

This CDR3 reads CASSLVADNEQFF. CDR3 coding DNA: TGTGCCAGCAGCTTAGTAGCAGACAATGAGCAGTTCTTC. The V gene is TRBV7-6, the J gene TRBJ2-1; D is ambiguous. With 1 base removed from V and 5 bases from J, the gap between germline ends came to 6 bases. The CDR3 is 13 amino acids. Germline CDR1 SGHVS, CDR2 FNYEAQ.

The chain couples TRBV6-4 to TRBJ2-1; 9 bases map to TRBD2. From germline, CDR1 is MRHNA and CDR2 SNTAGT. The CDR3 loop spans 16 amino acids. V trimming: 5 bases; J trimming: 4 bases; junction bases outside the gene matches: 9. The CDR3 is CASSKAGGLAYNEQFF. The CDR3 DNA follows: TGTGCCAGCAGTAAGGCCGGGGGACTAGCTTACAATGAGCAGTTCTTC.

This clone was counted only a few times. This chain connects TRBV14 to TRBJ1-4; D perhaps matches TRBD1 (6 bases). The CDR3 is 15 amino acids. Trimming stripped 3 bases from V and 8 bases from J, with 16 bases between. Germline CDR1 reads SGHDN; CDR2 reads FVKESK. CDR3 in amino acids: CASSHTGQKDEKLFF. CDR3 in DNA: TGTGCCAGCAGCCATACAGGGCAGAAAGACGAAAAACTGTTTTTT.

The V and J genes are TRBV7-9 and TRBJ2-7; 12 bases fit TRBD2. The CDR3 is 15 amino acids. V was clipped by 5 bases and J by 4 bases; unmatched bases: 6. The germline V gene encodes CDR1 SEHNR and CDR2 FQNEAQ (reference sequence). CDR3 sequence: CASSTTSGRKYEQYF. CDR3 DNA sequence: TGTGCCAGCAGCACGACTAGCGGGAGAAAATACGAGCAGTACTTC.

The chain has TRBV5-4 and TRBJ2-5; TRBD2 aligns across 9 bases. CDR3 length: 16 residues. After removal of 3 bases from V and 3 bases from J, the junction contained 9 bases not matched to a gene. Germline values: CDR1 SGHNT, CDR2 YYREEE (reference sequence). CDR3: CASSSPLAGGEETQYF. CDR3 sequence (DNA): TGTGCCAGCAGCTCCCCCTTGGCGGGGGGGGAAGAGACCCAGTACTTC.

The V gene is TRBV9, the J gene TRBJ2-3, with 8 positions matching TRBD2. Germline loops: CDR1 SGDLS, CDR2 YYNGEE. J was trimmed by 6 bases and V by 0 bases; bases with no gene match: 6. The CDR3 loop spans 15 amino acids. The CDR3 DNA reads as TGTGCCAGCAGCGTAGGGGGCGGGGGGTCCGATACGCAGTATTTT. Translation gives CASSVGGGGSDTQYF.

This sequence joins TRBV10-3 and TRBJ2-1; 8 bases fit TRBD2. The trim removed 2 bases at V and 2 bases at J, leaving 2 bases unmatched. Germline V gene sequence: CDR1 ENHRY, CDR2 SYGVKD. The CDR3 is 15 residues long. The CDR3 spells CAISEAGLAYNEQFF. The CDR3 DNA follows: TGTGCCATCAGTGAGGCGGGACTAGCCTACAATGAGCAGTTCTTC.